This entry lists 9 T cell receptor beta chains sequenced from one sample in a study of CD8+ T cells in alopecia areata. The treatment was: oral pan-JAK inhibitor, 5-10 mg twice daily. In each case, RNA was isolated and then reverse transcribed into cDNA as the sequencing template. Data came from immunoSEQ multiplex PCR; TCRdb stores just in-frame clones and leaves some out. The profile shows about 220,000 clones, more than 45% of them singletons. The sequencing here drew on CD4+ T cells sorted from blood, taken at week 4, from a patient treated with tofacitinib. The receptors originated from a human donor with alopecia areata.

The rearrangement links TRBV6-5 to TRBJ2-3; unclear D gene. Germline assignment: CDR1 MNHEY and CDR2 SVGAGI. The V end lost 7 bases, the J end lost 3 bases, and 11 bases lay between the germline ends. The CDR3 is 13 amino acids. The CDR3 DNA is TGTGCCAGCAAAGCCCCAGCGACAGATACGCAGTATTTT. The encoded protein is CASKAPATDTQYF.

The rearrangement joins TRBV30 to TRBJ1-1; D not certain. CDR1 is GTSNPN, CDR2 SVGIG, per germline (reference sequence). The length of the CDR3 is 14 residues. V dropped 0 bases and J dropped 3 bases, with 11 bases sitting between them. DNA for the CDR3: TGTGCCTGGAGTGTAGTGAATCGGGACACTGAAGCTTTCTTT. This gives the protein CAWSVVNRDTEAFF.

V gene TRBV7-2 combines with J gene TRBJ2-7; 9 bases line up with TRBD2. Germline assignment: CDR1 SGHTA and CDR2 FQGNSA. This CDR3 region has 16 residues. With 5 bases clipped from V and 2 bases from J, the junction kept 10 bases outside the gene matches. CDR3 sequence reads: CASSPRASGVPYEQYF. As DNA, the CDR3 is TGTGCCAGCAGCCCCCGTGCTAGCGGGGTGCCCTACGAGCAGTACTTC.

The V call is TRBV5-4, the J call TRBJ1-1; no clear D gene. This CDR3 is 13 amino acids long. CDR1 is SGHNT and CDR2 is YYREEE in the germline V gene (reference sequence). Trimming cost V 0 bases and J 2 bases, with 5 bases left between them. In nucleotides, the CDR3 is TGTGCCAGCAGCTTGGACGCCAACACTGAAGCTTTCTTT. Protein product: CASSLDANTEAFF.

This sequence joins TRBV29-1 and TRBJ2-1; 11 nucleotides agree with TRBD2. V lost 6 bases, J lost 11 bases, and 6 bases stayed unmatched. The CDR3 totals 12 residues. The V gene's germline CDR1 is SQVTM and CDR2 ANQGSEA. The CDR3 protein is CSVRLAGRQQFF. Written as DNA, the CDR3 is TGCAGCGTCAGACTAGCGGGGAGACAGCAGTTCTTC.

This sequence joins TRBV9 and TRBJ2-5; D is unclear. Trimming took off 2 bases at V and 3 bases at J, with 14 bases between the two ends. The CDR3 is 15 amino acids. CDR1 and CDR2 (germline): SGDLS, YYNGEE. The CDR3 protein is CASSVSLKREETQYF. As DNA, the CDR3 is TGTGCCAGCAGCGTGTCACTGAAAAGGGAAGAGACCCAGTACTTC.

This sequence joins TRBV11-2 and TRBJ1-1; D gene unclear. Germline CDR1 is SGHAT and CDR2 is FQNNGV. V lost 1 base to trimming and J lost 2 bases, with 11 bases between them. The CDR3 has 15 residues. The CDR3: CASSLARSRNTEAFF. The CDR3, as DNA: TGTGCCAGCAGCTTAGCCCGTAGTCGAAACACTGAAGCTTTCTTT.

The chain carries TRBV6-6 and TRBJ2-6; D ambiguous. V lost 8 bases, J lost 0 bases, and 8 bases lay in between. The CDR3 runs 14 residues. Germline values: CDR1 MNHNY, CDR2 SVGAGI (reference sequence). As DNA, the CDR3 is TGTGCCAGCCTCTATATCTCTGGGGCCAACGTCCTGACTTTC. It specifies CASLYISGANVLTF.

The rearrangement joins TRBV15 to TRBJ1-1; unclear D gene. Germline CDR1 is LNHNV and CDR2 is YYDKDF (reference sequence). The germline V and J ends were trimmed by 8 bases and 0 bases, with 4 bases remaining between them. The CDR3 is made up of 11 amino acids. The chain's CDR3 is CATGVNTEAFF. DNA for the CDR3: TGTGCCACCGGTGTGAACACTGAAGCTTTCTTT.